This T cell receptor (beta chain) was sequenced during a study of CD8+ T cells in alopecia areata. Study-wide results and limits: Many expanded lesional clones remained in scalp and blood on tofacitinib. Scalp sequencing captures resident alphabeta T cells of normal skin too.

Sequencing relied on a cDNA template that was reverse transcribed from extracted RNA. Assay used: immunoSEQ multiplex PCR; TCRdb lists only in-frame clones, some missing. Among 150,000 to 200,000 clones listed, 50% to 75% were seen once. Treatment described: oral pan-JAK inhibitor, 5-10 mg twice daily. Peripheral blood, together with lesional scalp punch biopsies, was collected from alopecia areata patients. Germline V gene data show CDR1 as SEHNR and CDR2 as FQNEAQ (reference sequence). The CDR3 is 13 residues long. V was trimmed by 5 bases and J by 7 bases, leaving 14 bases between them. As to this clone: Its antigen remains unidentified.

The input for sequencing was CD4+ T cells sorted from blood, taken at approximately week 60, from a patient treated with tofacitinib. This clonotype originated in a human donor with alopecia areata. The chain employs TRBV7-9 and TRBJ1-1, with D possibly TRBD1 on 6 matching bases. The CDR3 reads CASSPGHPGEAFF. In DNA, the CDR3 is TGTGCCAGCAGCCCGGGACATCCAGGTGAAGCTTTCTTT.